This T cell receptor beta chain was identified in a study of T cell changes during pregnancy in multiple sclerosis. The data were produced by immunoSEQ multiplex PCR, yet TCRdb's version contains in-frame clones alone and is incomplete. This sample carries just over 50,000 clones, about 90% of them seen once, and the ten largest clones take around 0.53%. This receptor was obtained from a female donor with multiple sclerosis, enrolled in a pregnancy study. Sequenced material: CD4+ T cells from peripheral blood mononuclear cells, taken after pregnancy.

CDR3 protein: CASSFPGRTADTQYF. The CDR3 DNA sequence: TGCGCCAGCAGCTTTCCCGGGAGGACAGCAGATACGCAGTATTTT. The chain employs TRBV5-1 and TRBJ2-3, with D maybe TRBD2 (7 bases). CDR1 is SGHRS, CDR2 YFSETQ, per germline. The CDR3 length is 15 residues. V was shortened by 2 bases and J by 4 bases, with 14 bases between the two germline ends.